The TCR beta chain under discussion was sequenced for a study of blood T cell repertoires in COVID-19. Across the study: From T cells, B-cell-depleted T cells, or PBMCs came the material, which was cDNA or gDNA.

This clone has a single count. From germline, CDR1 is SGHDN and CDR2 FVKESK. V lost 3 bases and J lost 5, with 29 bases in between. The length of the CDR3 is 20 residues. Sequenced by immunoSEQ multiplex PCR; TCRdb stores in-frame clones only, minus some. The sample has about 170,000 clones, 85% to 95% seen once. Sequencing was performed on peripheral blood. V gene TRBV14 combines with J gene TRBJ2-1; D is perhaps TRBD1 (6 bases). This receptor was identified in a woman in her forties or fifties with acute or convalescent COVID-19. CDR3 DNA sequence: TGTGCCAGCAGCCACCGTCCCATGCTGGGGCAGGGGCCGGGAAACAATGAGCAGTTCTTC. Its translation: CASSHRPMLGQGPGNNEQFF.